This TCR beta chain derives from a study of blood T cell repertoires in COVID-19 (dated by TCRdb to 2018 to 2021). As for the study more broadly: Samples from collaborators originated in the United States, Italy and Spain and spanned both the acute and convalescent phases of COVID-19. Subjects who had been exposed to COVID-19, were actively infected with it, or had recovered from it provided the deeply sampled blood TCRbeta repertoires that made up the dataset. The samples were drawn from the first 160 participants of the ongoing ImmuneRACE study and from about 1,200 subjects provided by 6 global collaborators. A freely available public database, intended as a resource for researchers studying the immune response to SARS-CoV-2, is where the repertoires were released. Where available, HLA class I and class II types were taken from metadata supplied by the sample provider and were not determined by assay-based typing. The sample metadata nearly always contained a de-identified subject ID, COVID-19 status, age in years and sex. The material from the prospective study consisted of cDNA or gDNA derived from T cells, B-cell-depleted T cells, or PBMCs.

Notes on this clone: Its recognized antigen is unknown. One base away there is no much larger clone; base qualities are not given.

Its CDR3 holds 13 amino acids, cysteine through phenylalanine. Only CDR3 DNA is held: 39 bases, read in frame from base 1. From the germline V gene, CDR1 is LGHNA and CDR2 is YNFKEQ. V is shortened by 5 bases, J by 7 bases, and the region joining them spans 9 bases. TCRbeta CDR3 regions were amplified from genomic DNA by means of the immunoSEQ Assay, a bias-controlled multiplex PCR. As for the authors' bioinformatics: The number of nucleated cells in each sample was estimated from the amplification of reference gene primers within the assay. To quantify the absolute abundance of each unique TCRbeta CDR3 rearrangement, sequence reads were collapsed and filtered. For each sample, productive Simpson clonality was calculated by taking the square root of Simpson's diversity index across productive rearrangements. The table was pulled from immuneACCESS by TCRdb, which kept in-frame rearrangements only. Such tables lose some clones; where checked, under half of the loss comes from unresolved V genes, and the rest has no known cause. That table gives V, J and clone size, and the DNA gave D and trimming. The sample table records about 250,000 clones; about 88% of these occur just once. Jointly, the top ten make up 0.99% of the sample.

The research as a whole found: How much clinical and demographic metadata was included differed by source and by participant, and the metadata was provided uncurated.

A second Seattle source provided samples from volunteer blood donors who had recovered from COVID-19. Whole blood was collected in K2EDTA tubes by collaborating institutions according to the institutions' own protocols. For TCRbeta analysis, collaborator samples were shipped as frozen whole blood, as isolated PBMCs, or as DNA extracted from either sample type. Source material: peripheral blood. This TCR was recovered from a woman aged 40 to 50 who had recovered from COVID-19. The rearrangement combines TRBV4-2 with TRBJ1-6; no D gene is confidently identified. The base sequence is TGTGCCAGCAGCGAGGTGCGGAATTCACCCCTCCACTTT. Its product reads: CASSEVRNSPLHF.